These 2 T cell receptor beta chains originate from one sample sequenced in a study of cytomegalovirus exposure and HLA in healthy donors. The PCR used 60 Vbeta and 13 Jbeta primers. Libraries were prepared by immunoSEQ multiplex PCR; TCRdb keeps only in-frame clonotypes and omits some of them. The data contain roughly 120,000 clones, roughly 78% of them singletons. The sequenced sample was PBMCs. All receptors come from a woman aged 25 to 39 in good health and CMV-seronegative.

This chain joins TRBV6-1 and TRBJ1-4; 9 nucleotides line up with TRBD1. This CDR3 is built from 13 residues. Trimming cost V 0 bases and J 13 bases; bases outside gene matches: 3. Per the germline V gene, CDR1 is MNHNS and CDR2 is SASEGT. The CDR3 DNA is TGTGCCAGCAGTGAAGCCGGGACAGGGAGACTGTTTTTT. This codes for CASSEAGTGRLFF.

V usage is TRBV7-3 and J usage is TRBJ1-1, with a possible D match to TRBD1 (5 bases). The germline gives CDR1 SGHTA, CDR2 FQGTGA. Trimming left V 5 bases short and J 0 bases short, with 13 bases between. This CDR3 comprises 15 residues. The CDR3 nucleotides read TGTGCCAGCAGCCCCTCAGGGTTGATGAACACTGAAGCTTTCTTT. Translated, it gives CASSPSGLMNTEAFF.